The sequence of this TCR beta chain was determined in a study of OX40 agonist ivuxolimab in advanced cancers. At the level of the study: Treatment received earlier with anti-PD-1, anti-PD-L1 or anti-CTLA-4 agents was allowed, and approximately 40% had some. Study-wide points: Certain nonresponders likewise exhibited a low normalized T-cell clonal expansion.

The germline gives CDR1 SSHAT, CDR2 FNYEAQ (reference sequence). V lost 11 bases, J lost 7 bases, and 4 bases stayed unmatched. This CDR3 has 11 amino acids. This clone was found once. Its antigen is currently unknown. Assay used: immunoSEQ multiplex PCR; TCRdb lists only in-frame clones, some missing. The sample lists over 6,000 clones, roughly 74% occurring once. This specimen consisted of CD4+ or CD8+ T cells sorted from blood, obtained in a trial of the OX40 agonist ivuxolimab. The chain joins TRBV7-7 to TRBJ2-2, with 7 bases aligning to TRBD2. The sequence derives from an adult with an advanced solid tumor such as melanoma, head and neck, liver or kidney cancer. This chain's CDR3 is CASAGDGELFF. CDR3 nucleotide sequence: TGTGCCTCGGCGGGGGACGGGGAGCTGTTTTTT.